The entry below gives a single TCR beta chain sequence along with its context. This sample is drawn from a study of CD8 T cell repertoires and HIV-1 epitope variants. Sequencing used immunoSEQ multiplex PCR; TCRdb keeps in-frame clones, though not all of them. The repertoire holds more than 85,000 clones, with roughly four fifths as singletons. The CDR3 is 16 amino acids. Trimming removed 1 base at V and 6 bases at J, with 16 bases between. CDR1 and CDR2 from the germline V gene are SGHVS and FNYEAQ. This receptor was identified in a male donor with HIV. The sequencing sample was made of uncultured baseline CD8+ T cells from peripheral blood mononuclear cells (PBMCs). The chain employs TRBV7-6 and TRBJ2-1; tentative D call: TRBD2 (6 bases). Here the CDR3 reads CASSLDGGYGGNEQFF. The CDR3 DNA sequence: TGTGCCAGCAGCTTAGATGGGGGGTATGGCGGCAATGAGCAGTTCTTC.